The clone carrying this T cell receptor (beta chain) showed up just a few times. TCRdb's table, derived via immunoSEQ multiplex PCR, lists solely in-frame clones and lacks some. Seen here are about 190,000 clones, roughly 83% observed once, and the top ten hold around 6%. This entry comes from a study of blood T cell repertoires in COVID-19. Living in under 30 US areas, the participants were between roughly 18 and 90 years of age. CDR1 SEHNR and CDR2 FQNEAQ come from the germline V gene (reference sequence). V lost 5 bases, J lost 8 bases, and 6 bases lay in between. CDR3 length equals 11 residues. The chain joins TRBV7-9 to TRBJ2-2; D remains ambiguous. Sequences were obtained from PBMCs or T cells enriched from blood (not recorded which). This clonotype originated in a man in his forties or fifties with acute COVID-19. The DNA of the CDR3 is TGTGCCAGCAGCCCACTAGGGGAGCTGTTTTTT. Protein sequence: CASSPLGELFF.